One T cell receptor (beta chain) is described in this entry. These data originate in a study of control samples from healthy donors and cancer patients. The CDR3 is 14 residues long. V shed 4 bases, J shed 0 bases, and the junction held 4 bases outside the gene matches. CDR1 and CDR2 from the germline V gene are SGHRS and YFSETQ. Sequencing was performed with immunoSEQ multiplex PCR; in TCRdb, only in-frame clones are kept and a portion is missing. In the table there are under 200,000 clones, about nine tenths of which are singletons. The clonotype originates from a woman aged 25 to 45 in good health. Sequences were obtained from blood. This sequence joins TRBV5-1 and TRBJ2-7; 7 bases fit TRBD1. The CDR3 sequence is CASSLGQASYEQYF. Here the CDR3 DNA reads TGCGCCAGCAGCCTCGGACAGGCCTCCTACGAGCAGTACTTC.